The clone carrying this T cell receptor beta chain was seen many times. The data belong to a study of T cells in Graves' hyperthyroidism and ophthalmopathy. Study overall: Peripheral blood was obtained at initial diagnosis, preceding any treatment.

The ends were cut back, 2 bases at V and 0 bases at J, with 14 bases in the middle. CDR1 is MNHEY, CDR2 SVGAGI, per germline. This CDR3 is built from 17 residues. Stable Graves' hyperthyroidism meant no ophthalmopathy progression within 18 months. Patients were aged 18 to 65, had disease duration under 2 months, and had newly diagnosed hyperthyroidism. PBMCs stemmed from around 9.3 ml fresh peripheral blood. Regions amplified from RNA transcripts were the TCR beta CDR3 regions. Primed by the HTBI set, a first-round RT-PCR was run on the TCR CDR3. Using its own MiXCR run on the multiplex PCR reads, TCRdb lists one record per CDR3 protein. This table has 150,000 to 200,000 distinct CDR3 sequences, more than 15% appearing once.

The chain joins TRBV6-5 to TRBJ1-3; D gene unclear. The TCR comes from a woman in her forties or fifties with Graves' hyperthyroidism. The specimen was blood. CDR3 DNA sequence: TGTGCCAGCAGTTACACCGGGCTAGGCCTCTCTGGAAACACCATATATTTT. It is translated as CASSYTGLGLSGNTIYF.